This T cell receptor (beta chain) originates from a study of cytomegalovirus exposure and HLA in healthy donors. Study results and caveats: There were 160 or so TCR beta chains listed as cytomegalovirus-associated. In a later analysis, across HLA loci, associated TCR counts were highest for DRB1, lowest for HLA-C.

Researchers ran the PCR with 60 Vbeta and 13 Jbeta primers. Profiled with immunoSEQ multiplex PCR; TCRdb holds only in-frame clones, not every one. The repertoire table contains 100,000 to 150,000 clones. Turning to this clone: Its antigen is unknown.

The CDR3 sequence is 15 residues long. Germline lookup yields CDR1 SGHTA and CDR2 FQGTGA. Trimming at V came to 4 bases and at J to 3 bases, leaving 5 bases not matched to a gene. This TCR derives from a woman aged 40 to 49 in good health and CMV-seronegative. This rearrangement joins TRBV7-3 to TRBJ1-2; the match to TRBD1 covers 10 bases. Material for sequencing was PBMCs. The CDR3 region has the DNA TGTGCCAGCAGCTCTCGGACAGGGGGAGACTATGGCTACACCTTC. Amino acids: CASSSRTGGDYGYTF.